In its sample, the clone carrying this TCR beta chain was seen many times. TRAV and TRBV primers primed cDNA for both TCRalpha and TCRbeta. TCR amplification ran roughly 20 PCR cycles using constant-region and V-primer adapter primers. TCRdb ran MiXCR on the reads and lists one entry per CDR3 protein. The sample has more than 50,000 distinct CDR3 sequences, approximately 26% seen once. The data originate from a study of low-dose radiotherapy and immunotherapy resistance in tumors. About the research overall: Aspirin was taken orally by patients at 300 mg daily for four cycles from cycle 1 day 1.

Specified time point: before trial treatment. Every donor's regimen consisted of nivolumab, ipilimumab, aspirin, low-dose cyclophosphamide and low-dose radiotherapy. This TCR derives from a male donor with prostate cancer. This sample comprised PBMCs, obtained before treatment.

CDR3 sequence: CASSLEGGVGLFF. The CDR3 DNA is TGCGCCAGCAGCTTGGAGGGAGGAGTGGGACTGTTTTTT. The gene calls are TRBV5-1 and TRBJ1-4; no clear D gene. CDR1 and CDR2 (germline): SGHRS, YFSETQ. This CDR3 region has 13 residues. The V end was cut by 0 bases, the J end by 13 bases, with 13 bases between.